This T cell receptor beta chain was sequenced in a study of T cells after yellow fever vaccination. The V gene end was trimmed by 4 bases and the J gene end by 8 bases; junction bases not matched to a gene: 6. Germline values: CDR1 LGHDT, CDR2 YNNKEL (reference sequence). This CDR3 has 15 amino acids. TCRdb re-derived calls from the 5' RACE reads in MiXCR, one entry per CDR3 protein. The repertoire has 200,000 to 300,000 distinct CDR3 sequences, roughly 3.7% of them found once; the top ten carry under 20%. This clonotype was detected many times. The source material was PBMCs, sampled 15 days after the yellow fever booster vaccination. The sequence derives from a man younger than 35 who received the YFV17D yellow fever vaccine. V gene TRBV3-1 combines with J gene TRBJ1-6; the match to TRBD1 covers 9 bases. CDR3 sequence: CASSLRGQGHSPLHF. The DNA of the CDR3 is TGTGCCAGCAGCCTACGCGGACAGGGGCATTCACCCCTCCACTTT.